This is a list of T cell receptor beta chains from one sample in a study of graft-versus-host responses after intestinal transplantation. Data came from immunoSEQ multiplex PCR; TCRdb stores just in-frame clones and leaves some out. The profile shows roughly 29,000 clones, roughly 87% of them singletons. The sequencing used PBMCs, collected 450 to 480 days after intestinal transplantation. The source of these receptors is a human patient who received an intestinal transplant, so some T cells may come from the graft donor. The CDR3 runs from the conserved cysteine through the conserved F or W. The order of the fields is clone size, J gene, V gene, D gene, CDR3 protein, CDR3 DNA. D genes are given only for firm matches. Not all rows give a size; the values are once, few, many and, for expanded clones, a class.

>-|TRBJ2-6|TRBV19|-
CASSIAAGANVLTF
TGTGCCAGTAGTATTGCGGCTGGGGCCAACGTCCTGACTTTC
>-|TRBJ2-7|TRBV10-3|TRBD1
CAIAGQGTYEQYF
TGTGCCATCGCAGGACAGGGAACCTACGAGCAGTACTTC
>once|TRBJ1-1|TRBV11-3|-
CASSLRTWTEAFF
TGTGCCAGCAGCTTAAGGACATGGACTGAAGCTTTCTTT
>-|TRBJ2-3|TRBV11-2|TRBD2
CASSLIAGGRGSPDTQYF
TGTGCCAGCAGCTTAATCGCGGGAGGGCGAGGGAGCCCAGATACGCAGTATTTT
>-|TRBJ2-1|TRBV5-5|TRBD2
CASSGLSGTYNEQFF
TGTGCCAGCAGTGGACTAAGCGGGACCTACAATGAGCAGTTCTTC
>few|TRBJ1-1|TRBV6-6|-
CASSSRPGIGNTEAFF
TGTGCCAGCAGTTCGCGACCTGGGATCGGGAACACTGAAGCTTTCTTT
>-|TRBJ2-1|TRBV4-2|-
CASSQGFGAVLQGEQFF
TGTGCCAGCAGCCAAGGGTTCGGGGCCGTCCTACAAGGTGAGCAGTTCTTC
>once|TRBJ1-1|TRBV19|-
CASSIRTSALKEAFF
TGTGCCAGTAGTATTAGGACCTCGGCCCTAAAGGAGGCTTTCTTT
>-|TRBJ2-1|TRBV4-3|-
CASSQVRGINEQFF
TGCGCCAGCAGCCAAGTTCGAGGCATCAATGAGCAGTTCTTC
>once|TRBJ1-5|TRBV30|-
CVGQEEGQPQHF
TGTGTCGGGCAGGAGGAGGGACAGCCCCAGCATTTT
>-|TRBJ1-2|TRBV5-1|TRBD1
CASSVTGLGGYTF
TGCGCCAGCAGCGTGACAGGGTTGGGTGGCTACACCTTC
>-|TRBJ2-7|TRBV30|-
CAWSVDRYEQYF
TGTGCCTGGAGTGTAGACCGCTACGAGCAGTACTTC
>-|TRBJ1-1|TRBV7-2|-
CASSLMPGQGTEAFF
TGTGCCAGCAGCTTAATGCCGGGGCAGGGTACTGAAGCTTTCTTT
>-|TRBJ1-1|TRBV9|-
CASSATVISTEAFF
TGTGCCAGCAGCGCGACAGTTATCAGCACTGAAGCTTTCTTT
>-|TRBJ1-5|TRBV6-5|TRBD1
CASSLTGYQPQHF
TGTGCCAGCAGCTTGACAGGGTATCAGCCCCAGCATTTT
>-|TRBJ2-3|TRBV5-4|TRBD2
CASSISGGGTDTQYF
TGTGCCAGCAGCATTAGCGGGGGGGGTACAGATACGCAGTATTTT
>-|TRBJ1-4|TRBV6-5|-
CASSYSTEPNEKLFF
TGTGCCAGCAGTTACTCGACAGAGCCCAATGAAAAACTGTTTTTT
>-|TRBJ1-1|TRBV7-9|-
CASSLVGSAEAFF
TGTGCCAGCAGCTTAGTGGGGTCGGCTGAAGCTTTCTTT
>-|TRBJ2-2|TRBV28|TRBD2
CASGLAESTGELFF
TGTGCCAGTGGACTAGCGGAGTCCACCGGGGAGCTGTTTTTT
>-|TRBJ2-1|TRBV27|TRBD2
CASSPGLAGVGPYNEQFF
TGTGCCAGCAGCCCGGGACTAGCGGGAGTCGGGCCTTACAATGAGCAGTTCTTC
>-|TRBJ1-5|TRBV4-1|TRBD1
CASSQGRGLGGNQPQHF
TGCGCCAGCAGCCAGGGCAGGGGGCTAGGGGGCAATCAGCCCCAGCATTTT
>-|TRBJ2-1|TRBV12-5|TRBD2
CASGLGTSGISSYNEQFF
TGTGCTAGTGGTTTGGGGACTAGCGGGATTAGCTCCTACAATGAGCAGTTCTTC
>-|TRBJ2-2|TRBV5-1|-
CASSFRGDTGELFF
TGCGCCAGCAGCTTCCGGGGAGACACCGGGGAGCTGTTTTTT
>-|TRBJ2-2|TRBV6-5|-
CASSQNPNTGELFF
TGTGCCAGCTCTCAAAACCCGAACACCGGGGAGCTGTTTTTT
>-|TRBJ2-2|TRBV28|-
CASSPYNPRGKGRTGELFF
TGTGCCAGCAGTCCGTATAACCCTCGGGGTAAAGGTCGGACCGGGGAGCTGTTTTTT
>-|TRBJ2-4|TRBV28|-
CASTLTGRDIQYF
TGTGCCAGCACCCTGACAGGGAGGGACATTCAGTACTTC
>once|TRBJ1-5|TRBV6-1|-
CASSEALGNQPQHF
TGTGCCAGCAGTGAAGCCTTGGGCAATCAGCCCCAGCATTTT
>-|TRBJ2-1|TRBV29-1|TRBD1
CSVDWDRGRFEQFF
TGCAGCGTTGACTGGGACAGGGGGCGCTTTGAGCAGTTCTTC
>-|TRBJ2-3|TRBV19|TRBD1
CASRDRSTDTQYF
TGTGCCAGCCGGGACAGAAGCACAGATACGCAGTATTTT
>-|TRBJ2-7|TRBV9|TRBD1
CASSAGTGRSSYEQYF
TGTGCCAGCAGCGCTGGGACAGGGAGGTCCAGTTACGAGCAGTACTTC
>-|TRBJ1-2|TRBV11-2|TRBD1
CAGSSTGLYGYTF
TGTGCCGGCAGCTCGACAGGGCTTTATGGCTACACCTTC
>once|TRBJ2-6|TRBV5-1|-
CASSLISYSGANVLTF
TGCGCCAGCAGCTTGATATCGTACTCTGGGGCCAACGTCCTGACTTTC
>-|TRBJ1-2|TRBV27|-
CASSSGQYYGYTF
TGTGCCAGCAGTTCTGGACAGTACTATGGCTACACCTTC
>-|TRBJ1-2|TRBV18|TRBD1
CASSPPGQGIGYTF
TGTGCCAGCTCACCACCGGGACAGGGTATAGGCTACACCTTC
>few|TRBJ2-7|TRBV5-1|-
CASSSGIEQYF
TGCGCCAGCAGCTCAGGGATCGAGCAGTACTTC
>-|TRBJ1-2|TRBV6-5|-
CASRQARAGYGYTF
TGTGCCAGCAGGCAGGCCAGGGCGGGGTATGGCTACACCTTC
>-|TRBJ2-1|TRBV7-2|TRBD2
CASSLFGLASPPYNEQFF
TGTGCCAGCAGCTTATTTGGACTAGCGTCCCCACCTTACAATGAGCAGTTCTTC
>-|TRBJ2-2|TRBV11-2|TRBD2
CASSRTSGNTGELFF
TGTGCCAGCAGCAGGACTAGCGGGAACACCGGGGAGCTGTTTTTT
>-|TRBJ2-5|TRBV30|-
CAWSKGAGTQYF
TGTGCCTGGAGTAAGGGTGCAGGGACCCAGTACTTC
>-|TRBJ1-2|TRBV28|-
CASSSGRYGYTF
TGTGCCAGCAGTTCAGGGAGGTATGGCTACACCTTC
>-|TRBJ2-1|TRBV11-2|TRBD2
CASSFSGGLAKKNEQFF
TGTGCCAGCAGTTTCTCGGGGGGACTAGCGAAGAAAAATGAGCAGTTCTTC
>-|TRBJ2-1|TRBV7-9|-
CASSPIESSYNEQFF
TGTGCCAGCAGCCCGATTGAAAGCTCCTACAATGAGCAGTTCTTC
>-|TRBJ1-5|TRBV19|-
CASSISGVGNQPQHF
TGTGCCAGTAGTATCTCGGGGGTCGGCAATCAGCCCCAGCATTTT
>-|TRBJ2-1|TRBV6-5|TRBD2
CASSRPSGTPLEQFF
TGTGCCAGCAGTCGGCCTAGCGGAACCCCCCTTGAGCAGTTCTTC
>-|TRBJ2-2|TRBV5-4|-
CASSLGGTGELFF
TGTGCCAGCAGCTTGGGTGGGACCGGGGAGCTGTTTTTT
>-|TRBJ1-1|TRBV5-6|TRBD1
CASSGQGGTEAFF
TGTGCCAGCAGCGGACAGGGAGGAACTGAAGCTTTCTTT
>once|TRBJ2-7|TRBV7-9|-
CASSLAGLNEQYF
TGTGCCAGCAGCTTAGCCGGGTTAAACGAGCAGTACTTC
>once|TRBJ2-2|TRBV7-2|-
CASSPYTGELFF
TGTGCCAGCAGCCCTTACACCGGGGAGCTGTTTTTT
>-|TRBJ2-5|TRBV5-1|-
CASSSTSRGGETQYF
TGCGCCAGCAGCTCGACAAGCCGAGGTGGGGAGACCCAGTACTTC
>-|TRBJ2-3|TRBV13|-
CASSLPNPGTQYF
TGTGCCAGCAGCCTCCCGAACCCCGGTACGCAGTATTTT
>-|TRBJ1-2|TRBV21-1|-
CASSKSDIYGYTF
TGTGCCAGCAGCAAGTCGGATATCTATGGCTACACCTTC
>-|TRBJ2-1|TRBV6-6|TRBD1
CASSYPPETGDEQFF
TGTGCCAGCAGTTACCCGCCGGAAACAGGGGATGAGCAGTTCTTC
>-|TRBJ2-2|TRBV7-6|-
CASSLASLNTGELFF
TGTGCCAGCAGCTTAGCTTCGCTGAACACCGGGGAGCTGTTTTTT